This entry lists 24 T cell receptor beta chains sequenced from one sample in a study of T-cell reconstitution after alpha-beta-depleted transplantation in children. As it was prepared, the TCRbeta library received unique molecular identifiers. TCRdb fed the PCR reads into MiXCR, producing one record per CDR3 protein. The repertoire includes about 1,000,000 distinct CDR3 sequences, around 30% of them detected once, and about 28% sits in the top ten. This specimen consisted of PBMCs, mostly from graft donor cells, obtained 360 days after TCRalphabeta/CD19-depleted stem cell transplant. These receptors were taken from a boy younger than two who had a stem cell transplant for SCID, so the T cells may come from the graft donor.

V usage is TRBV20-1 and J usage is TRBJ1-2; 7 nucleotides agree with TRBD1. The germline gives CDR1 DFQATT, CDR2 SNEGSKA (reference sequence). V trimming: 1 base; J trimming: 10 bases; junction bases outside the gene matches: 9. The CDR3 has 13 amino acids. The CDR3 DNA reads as TGCAGTGCTAGAGTGGGGGGACAGCCATTCTACACCTTC. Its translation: CSARVGGQPFYTF.

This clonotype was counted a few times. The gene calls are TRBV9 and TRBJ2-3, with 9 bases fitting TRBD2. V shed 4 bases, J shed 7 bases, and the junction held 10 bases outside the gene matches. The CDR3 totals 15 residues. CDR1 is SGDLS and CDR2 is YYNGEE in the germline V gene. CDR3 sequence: CASSINSGGAYTQYF. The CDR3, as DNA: TGTGCCAGCAGCATTAATAGCGGGGGCGCTTATACGCAGTATTTT.

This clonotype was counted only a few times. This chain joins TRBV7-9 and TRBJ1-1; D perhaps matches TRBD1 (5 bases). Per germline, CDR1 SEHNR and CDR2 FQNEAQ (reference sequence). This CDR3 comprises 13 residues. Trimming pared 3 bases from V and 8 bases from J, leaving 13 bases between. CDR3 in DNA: TGTGCCAGCAGCTTCTATGCAAACAGGGAAGCTTTCTTT. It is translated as CASSFYANREAFF.

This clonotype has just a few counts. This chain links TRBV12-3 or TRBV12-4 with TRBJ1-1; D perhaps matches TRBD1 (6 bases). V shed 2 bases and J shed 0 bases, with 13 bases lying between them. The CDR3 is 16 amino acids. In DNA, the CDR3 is TGTGCCAGCAGTTTATGGGGGCGGGAGATGAACACTGAAGCTTTCTTT. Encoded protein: CASSLWGREMNTEAFF.

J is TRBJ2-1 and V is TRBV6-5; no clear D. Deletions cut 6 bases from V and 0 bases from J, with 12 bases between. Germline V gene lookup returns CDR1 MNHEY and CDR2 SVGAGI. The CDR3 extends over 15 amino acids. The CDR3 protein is CASRYVPSSYNEQFF. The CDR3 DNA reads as TGTGCCAGCAGATACGTCCCTAGCTCCTACAATGAGCAGTTCTTC.

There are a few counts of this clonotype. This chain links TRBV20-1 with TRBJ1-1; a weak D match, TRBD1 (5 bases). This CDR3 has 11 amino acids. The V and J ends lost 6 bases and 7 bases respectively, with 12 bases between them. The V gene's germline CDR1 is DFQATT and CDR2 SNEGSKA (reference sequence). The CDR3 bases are TGCAGTGCCAGGGCACCCTATGAAGCTTTCTTT. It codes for CSARAPYEAFF.

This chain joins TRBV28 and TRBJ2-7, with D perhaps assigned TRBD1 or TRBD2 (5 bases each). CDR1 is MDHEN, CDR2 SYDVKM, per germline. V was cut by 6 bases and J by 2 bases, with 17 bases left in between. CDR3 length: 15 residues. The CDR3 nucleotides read TGTGCCAGCAGCACTTTTGGGGGTCCCCCCTACGAGCAGTACTTC. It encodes CASSTFGGPPYEQYF. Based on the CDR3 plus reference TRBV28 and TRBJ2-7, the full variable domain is DVKVTQSSRYLVKRTGEKVFLECVQDMDHENMFWYRQDPGLGLRLIYFSYDVKMKEKGDIPEGYSVSREKKERFSLILESASTNQTSMYLCASSTFGGPPYEQYFGPGTRLTVT.

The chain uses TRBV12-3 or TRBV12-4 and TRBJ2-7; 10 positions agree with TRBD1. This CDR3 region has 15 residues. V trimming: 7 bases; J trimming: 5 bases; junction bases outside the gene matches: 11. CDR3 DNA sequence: TGTGCCAGCACCACATCCCGGGACAGGGGCCACGAGCAGTACTTC. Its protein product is CASTTSRDRGHEQYF.

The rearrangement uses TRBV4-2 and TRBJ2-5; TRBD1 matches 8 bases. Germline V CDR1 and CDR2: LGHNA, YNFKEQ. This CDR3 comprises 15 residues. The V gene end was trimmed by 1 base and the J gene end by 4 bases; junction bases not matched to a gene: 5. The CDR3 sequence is CASSQAWTGIETQYF. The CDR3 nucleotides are TGTGCCAGCAGCCAAGCCTGGACAGGGATAGAGACCCAGTACTTC.

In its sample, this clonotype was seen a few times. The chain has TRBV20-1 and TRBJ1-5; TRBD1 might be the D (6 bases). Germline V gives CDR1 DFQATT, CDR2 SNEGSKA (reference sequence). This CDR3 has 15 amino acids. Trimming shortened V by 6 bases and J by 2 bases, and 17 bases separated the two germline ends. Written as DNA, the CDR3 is TGCAGTGCAAGCAGGGGCCAAAGCGGCAATCAGCCCCAGCATTTT. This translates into CSASRGQSGNQPQHF.

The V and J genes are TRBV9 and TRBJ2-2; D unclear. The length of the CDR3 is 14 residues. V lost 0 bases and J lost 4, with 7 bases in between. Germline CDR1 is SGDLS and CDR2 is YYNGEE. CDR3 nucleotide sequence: TGTGCCAGCAGCGTAGGACTTACCACCGGGGAGCTGTTTTTT. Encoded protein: CASSVGLTTGELFF.

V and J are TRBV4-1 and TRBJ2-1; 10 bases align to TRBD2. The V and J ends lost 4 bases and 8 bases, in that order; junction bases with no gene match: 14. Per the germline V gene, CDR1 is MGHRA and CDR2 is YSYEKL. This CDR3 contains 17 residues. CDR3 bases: TGCGCCAGCAGCCCTCTTGGAGGACTAGCGGACGAGGATGAGCAGTTCTTC. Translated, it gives CASSPLGGLADEDEQFF.

Written as DNA, the CDR3 is TGTGCCAGCGTAGGACAGCCTACGATGCCCCAGCATTTT. Protein product: CASVGQPTMPQHF. The rearrangement uses TRBV6-2 or TRBV6-3 and TRBJ1-5, with TRBD1 as a possible D gene (6 bases). V shed 8 bases and J shed 9 bases, with 17 bases lying between them. The CDR3 loop spans 13 amino acids. Germline V gene lookup returns CDR1 MNHEY and CDR2 SVGEGT.

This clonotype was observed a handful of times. The DNA of the CDR3 is TGTGCCAGCAGCCTCCGGGACTATAAAGAGACCCAGTACTTC. This gives the protein CASSLRDYKETQYF. This chain joins TRBV12-3 or TRBV12-4 and TRBJ2-5; 7 nucleotides align to TRBD2. The CDR3 consists of 14 residues. With V trimmed by 6 bases and J by 3 bases, 7 bases remained unmatched.

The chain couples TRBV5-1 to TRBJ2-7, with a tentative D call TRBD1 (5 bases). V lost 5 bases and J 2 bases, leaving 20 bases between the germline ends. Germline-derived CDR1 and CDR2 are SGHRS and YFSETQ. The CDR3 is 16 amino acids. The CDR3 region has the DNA TGCGCCAGCAGTTACGATCTCCGGACACTGACCTACGAGCAGTACTTC. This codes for CASSYDLRTLTYEQYF.

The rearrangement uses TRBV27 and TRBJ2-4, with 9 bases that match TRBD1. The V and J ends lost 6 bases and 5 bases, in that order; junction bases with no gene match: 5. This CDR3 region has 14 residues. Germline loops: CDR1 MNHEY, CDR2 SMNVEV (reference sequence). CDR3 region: CASRRDRVENIQYF. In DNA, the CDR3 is TGTGCCAGCAGACGGGACAGGGTCGAAAACATTCAGTACTTC.

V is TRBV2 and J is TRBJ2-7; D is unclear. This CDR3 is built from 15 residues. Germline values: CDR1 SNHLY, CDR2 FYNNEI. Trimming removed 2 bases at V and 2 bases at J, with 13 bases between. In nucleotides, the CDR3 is TGTGCCAGCAGTGAATGGCACTTCGTTACCTACGAGCAGTACTTC. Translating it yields CASSEWHFVTYEQYF.

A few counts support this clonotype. The CDR3, as DNA: TGCAGCGTTGAACCCGATGGGAGGAGGGGAGAGACCCAGTACTTC. Its protein is CSVEPDGRRGETQYF. The V gene is TRBV29-1, the J gene TRBJ2-5; D possibly corresponds to TRBD2 (6 bases). This CDR3 comprises 15 residues. V was pared by 2 bases and J by 4 bases, with 17 bases between. The germline gives CDR1 SQVTM, CDR2 ANQGSEA. Complete variable domain (other parts from reference TRBV29-1 and TRBJ2-5): SAVISQKPSRDICQRGTSLTIQCQVDSQVTMMFWYRQQPGQSLTLIATANQGSEATYESGFVIDKFPISRPNLTFSTLTVSNMSPEDSSIYLCSVEPDGRRGETQYFGPGTRLLVL.

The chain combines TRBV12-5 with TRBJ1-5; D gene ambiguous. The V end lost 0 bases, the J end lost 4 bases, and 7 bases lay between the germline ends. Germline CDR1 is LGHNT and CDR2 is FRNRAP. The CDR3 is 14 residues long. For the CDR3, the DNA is TGTGCTAGTGGTTTGGTACAGCGGAATCAGCCCCAGCATTTT. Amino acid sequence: CASGLVQRNQPQHF.

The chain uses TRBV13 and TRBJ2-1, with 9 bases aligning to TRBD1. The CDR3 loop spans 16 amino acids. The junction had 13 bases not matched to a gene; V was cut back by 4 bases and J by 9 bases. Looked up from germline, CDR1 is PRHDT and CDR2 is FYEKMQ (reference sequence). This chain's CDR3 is CASSSTDRGSIGEQFF. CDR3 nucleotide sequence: TGTGCCAGCAGCTCAACGGACAGGGGATCTATCGGTGAGCAGTTCTTC.

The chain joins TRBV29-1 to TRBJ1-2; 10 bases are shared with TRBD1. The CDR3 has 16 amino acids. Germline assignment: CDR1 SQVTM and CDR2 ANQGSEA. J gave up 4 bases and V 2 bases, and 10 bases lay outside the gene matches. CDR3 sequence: CSVERQLRDRGYGYTF. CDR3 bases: TGCAGCGTTGAACGCCAACTACGGGACAGGGGCTATGGCTACACCTTC.

The CDR3 loop is CASSLGGTGDHEQYF. DNA of the CDR3: TGCGCCAGCAGCTTGGGCGGGACAGGGGACCACGAGCAGTACTTC. V usage is TRBV5-1 and J usage is TRBJ2-7; 10 nucleotides align to TRBD1. CDR1 is SGHRS and CDR2 is YFSETQ in the germline V gene. This CDR3 has 15 residues. Trimming cost V 0 bases and J 5 bases; bases outside gene matches: 5.

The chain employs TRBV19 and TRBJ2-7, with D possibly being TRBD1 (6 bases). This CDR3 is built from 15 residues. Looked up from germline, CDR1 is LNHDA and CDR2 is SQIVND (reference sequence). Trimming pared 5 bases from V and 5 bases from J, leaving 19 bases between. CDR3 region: CASSPIFQGNNEQYF. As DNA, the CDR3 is TGTGCCAGTAGTCCCATCTTTCAGGGGAACAACGAGCAGTACTTC.

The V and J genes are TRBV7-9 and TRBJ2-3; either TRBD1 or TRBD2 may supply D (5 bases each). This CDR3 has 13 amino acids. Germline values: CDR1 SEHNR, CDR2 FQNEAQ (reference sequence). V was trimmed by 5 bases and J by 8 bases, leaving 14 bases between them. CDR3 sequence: CASSQDLGTTQYF. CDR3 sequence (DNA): TGTGCCAGCAGCCAAGACTTGGGGACTACGCAGTATTTT.